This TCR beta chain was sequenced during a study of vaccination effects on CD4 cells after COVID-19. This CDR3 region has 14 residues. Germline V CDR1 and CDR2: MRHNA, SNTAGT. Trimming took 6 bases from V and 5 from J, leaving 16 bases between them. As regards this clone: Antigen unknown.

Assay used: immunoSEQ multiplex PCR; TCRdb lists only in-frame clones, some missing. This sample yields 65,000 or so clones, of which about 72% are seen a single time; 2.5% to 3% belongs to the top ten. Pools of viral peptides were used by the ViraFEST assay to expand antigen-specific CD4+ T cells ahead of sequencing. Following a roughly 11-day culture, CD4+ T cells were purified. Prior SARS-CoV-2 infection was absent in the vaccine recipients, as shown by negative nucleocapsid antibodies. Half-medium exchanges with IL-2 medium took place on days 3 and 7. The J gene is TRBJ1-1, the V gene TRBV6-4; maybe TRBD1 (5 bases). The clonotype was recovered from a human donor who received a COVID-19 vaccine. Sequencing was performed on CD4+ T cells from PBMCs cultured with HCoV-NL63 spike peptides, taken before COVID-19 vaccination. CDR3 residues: CASSKEQGGTEAFF. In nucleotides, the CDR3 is TGTGCCAGCAGCAAGGAGCAGGGAGGTACTGAAGCTTTCTTT.